The clone carrying this T cell receptor beta chain was counted a few times. Its antigen is not identified. Unique molecular identifier tags were affixed to discrete cDNA molecules. TCRdb redid the calling of the 5' RACE reads with MiXCR, one entry per CDR3 protein. Seen here are more than 85,000 distinct CDR3 sequences, about 12% observed once, and the top ten hold approximately 3.5%. The sample originates from a study of early T cells in non-severe SARS-CoV-2 infection. Study-wide context: Unsorted whole-blood RNA was sequenced in bulk, leaving chains unpaired.

Notes on the study in general: Lookups in VDJdb leaned toward anti-spike CD8 responses and missed private and CD4 specificities.

The CDR3 is 15 amino acids. The germline V gene encodes CDR1 SGDLS and CDR2 YYNGEE. V shed 1 base and J shed 3 bases, with 11 bases lying between them. The V gene is TRBV9, the J gene TRBJ1-5; tentatively, D is TRBD1 (6 bases). The receptor's source is an adult who was a healthcare worker with PCR-confirmed SARS-CoV-2 infection or an uninfected control (not recorded which). The source material was whole blood, sampled at baseline. CDR3 sequence: CASSVSGQPNQPQHF. In DNA, the CDR3 is TGTGCCAGCAGCGTATCTGGACAGCCCAATCAGCCCCAGCATTTT.